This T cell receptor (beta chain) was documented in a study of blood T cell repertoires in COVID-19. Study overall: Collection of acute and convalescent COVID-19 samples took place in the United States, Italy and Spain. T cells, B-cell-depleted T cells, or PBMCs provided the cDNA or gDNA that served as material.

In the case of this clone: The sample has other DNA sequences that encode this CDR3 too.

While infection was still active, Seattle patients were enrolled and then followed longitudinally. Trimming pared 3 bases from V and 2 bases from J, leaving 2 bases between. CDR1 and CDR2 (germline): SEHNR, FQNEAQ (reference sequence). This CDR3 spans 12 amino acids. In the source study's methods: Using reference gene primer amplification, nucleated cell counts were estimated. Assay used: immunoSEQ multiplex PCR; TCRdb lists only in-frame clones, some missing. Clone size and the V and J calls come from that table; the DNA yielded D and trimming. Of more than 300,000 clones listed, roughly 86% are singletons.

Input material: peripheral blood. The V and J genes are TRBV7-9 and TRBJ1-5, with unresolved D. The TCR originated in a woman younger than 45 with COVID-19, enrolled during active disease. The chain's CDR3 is CASSFGNQPQHF. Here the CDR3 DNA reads TGTGCCAGCAGCTTCGGCAATCAGCCCCAGCATTTT.